Following are 6 T cell receptor beta chains from one sample sequenced in a study of T cells in Graves' hyperthyroidism and ophthalmopathy. The source material, RNA transcripts, was used to amplify TCR beta CDR3 regions. Primed by the HTBI set, a first-round RT-PCR was run on the TCR CDR3. TCRdb reprocessed the multiplex PCR reads with MiXCR, giving one entry per CDR3 protein. The table has about 560,000 distinct CDR3 sequences, approximately 15% seen once. The specimen sequenced was blood. The receptors were sampled from a young woman with Graves' hyperthyroidism.

The gene calls are TRBV6-5 and TRBJ2-5, with unresolved D. The CDR3 length is 13 residues. V lost 3 bases and J lost 5, with 10 bases in between. Germline V gives CDR1 MNHEY, CDR2 SVGAGI. The CDR3 region is CASSYPPPETQYF. The CDR3 nucleotides are TGTGCCAGCAGTTATCCGCCGCCGGAGACCCAGTACTTC.

This clonotype was found a few times. CDR3 in amino acids: CASSISGKLNYGYTF. CDR3 sequence (DNA): TGTGCCAGTAGTATATCAGGGAAATTGAACTATGGCTACACCTTC. The gene calls are TRBV19 and TRBJ1-2; D might be TRBD1 (5 bases). Trimming removed 2 bases from V and 2 bases from J, with 12 bases in between. Germline CDR1 and CDR2: LNHDA and SQIVND (reference sequence). CDR3 length: 15 amino acids. Drawing the rest from reference TRBV19 and TRBJ1-2, the complete variable domain is DGGITQSPKYLFRKEGQNVTLSCEQNLNHDAMYWYRQDPGQGLRLIYYSQIVNDFQKGDIAEGYSVSREKKESFPLTVTSAQKNPTAFYLCASSISGKLNYGYTFGSGTRLTVV.

This clonotype occurred a few times. The chain joins TRBV5-1 to TRBJ2-1, with 9 bases identical to TRBD1. This CDR3 region has 16 residues. Germline-derived CDR1 and CDR2 are SGHRS and YFSETQ. Unmatched junction bases numbered 11, after V lost 3 bases and J lost 7 bases. The CDR3 DNA reads TGCGCCAGCAGCTCACAAAACAGGGGGCGGTTTAATGAGCAGTTCTTC. Its protein product is CASSSQNRGRFNEQFF.

Comments on this clonotype: A read error may be the cause here, since a much bigger clone is one base away. V usage is TRBV7-2 and J usage is TRBJ2-1; 9 bases line up with TRBD2. The length of the CDR3 is 17 residues. CDR1 SGHTA and CDR2 FQGNSA come from the germline V gene. The CDR3 region is CASSSSSRLAGYNDQFF. The DNA of the CDR3 is TGTGCCAGCAGCTCTTCCTCCCGGCTAGCGGGGTACAATGATCAGTTCTTC. Using reference TRBV7-2 and TRBJ2-1 for the parts outside the CDR3, the full variable domain is GAGVSQSPSNKVTEKGKDVELRCDPISGHTALYWYRQSLGQGLEFLIYFQGNSAPDKSGLPSDRFSAERTGGSVSTLTIQRTQQEDSAVYLCASSSSSRLAGYNDQFFGPGTRLTVL.

The table lists this clonotype with a few counts. This chain connects TRBV5-1 to TRBJ2-2; no reliable D call. CDR3 size: 16 residues. Germline V lookup: CDR1 SGHRS, CDR2 YFSETQ. Trimming took off 1 base at V and 5 bases at J, with 15 bases between the two ends. This chain's CDR3 is CASSLSVGSRTGELFF. Written as DNA, the CDR3 is TGCGCCAGCAGCTTGAGCGTGGGATCCAGAACCGGGGAGCTGTTTTTT.

This clonotype was seen at least ten times. The rearrangement joins TRBV27 to TRBJ2-7, with 7 bases identical to TRBD1. After removal of 7 bases from V and 1 base from J, the junction contained 13 bases not matched to a gene. Per the germline V gene, CDR1 is MNHEY and CDR2 is SMNVEV (reference sequence). This CDR3 has 16 amino acids. As DNA, the CDR3 is TGTGCCAGCAAGTCCCTGATTGACAGGGATTCCTACGAGCAGTACTTC. As protein: CASKSLIDRDSYEQYF.